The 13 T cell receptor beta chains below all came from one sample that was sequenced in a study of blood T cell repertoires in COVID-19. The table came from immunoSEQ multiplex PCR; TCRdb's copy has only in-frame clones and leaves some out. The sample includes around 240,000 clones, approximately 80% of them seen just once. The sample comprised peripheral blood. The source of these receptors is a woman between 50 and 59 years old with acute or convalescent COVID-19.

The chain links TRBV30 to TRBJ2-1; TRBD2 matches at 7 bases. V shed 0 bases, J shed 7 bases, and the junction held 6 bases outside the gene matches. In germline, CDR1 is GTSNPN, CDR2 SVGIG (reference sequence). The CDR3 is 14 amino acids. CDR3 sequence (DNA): TGTGCCTGGAGTGTGGTGGGAGGGCTGAATGAGCAGTTCTTC. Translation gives CAWSVVGGLNEQFF.

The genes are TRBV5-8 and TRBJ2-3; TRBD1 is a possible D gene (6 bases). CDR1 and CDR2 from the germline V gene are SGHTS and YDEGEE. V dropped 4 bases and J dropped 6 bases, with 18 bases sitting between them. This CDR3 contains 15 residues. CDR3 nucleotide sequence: TGTGCCAGCAGCCCCTTTCTCCAGGGGCGGGATACGCAGTATTTT. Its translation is CASSPFLQGRDTQYF.

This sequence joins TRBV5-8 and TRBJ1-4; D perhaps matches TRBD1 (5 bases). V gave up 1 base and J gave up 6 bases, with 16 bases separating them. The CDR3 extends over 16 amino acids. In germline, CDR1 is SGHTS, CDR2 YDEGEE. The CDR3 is CASSLHRGGIDEKLFF. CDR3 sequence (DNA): TGTGCCAGCAGCTTGCACCGGGGGGGAATTGATGAAAAACTGTTTTTT. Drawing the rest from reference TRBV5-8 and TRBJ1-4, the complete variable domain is EAGVTQSPTHLIKTRGQQATLRCSPISGHTSVYWYQQALGLGLQFLLWYDEGEERNRGNFPPRFSGRQFPNYSSELNVNALELEDSALYLCASSLHRGGIDEKLFFGSGTQLSVL.

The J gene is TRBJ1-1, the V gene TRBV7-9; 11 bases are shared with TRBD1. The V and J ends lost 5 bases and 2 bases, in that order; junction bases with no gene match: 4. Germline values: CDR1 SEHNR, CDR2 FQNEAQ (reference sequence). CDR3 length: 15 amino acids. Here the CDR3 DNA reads TGTGCCAGCAGCGAAGGACAGGGGGCAAACACTGAAGCTTTCTTT. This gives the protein CASSEGQGANTEAFF. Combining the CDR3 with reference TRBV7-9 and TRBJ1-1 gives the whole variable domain DTGVSQNPRHKITKRGQNVTFRCDPISEHNRLYWYRQTLGQGPEFLTYFQNEAQLEKSRLLSDRFSAERPKGSFSTLEIQRTEQGDSAMYLCASSEGQGANTEAFFGQGTRLTVV.

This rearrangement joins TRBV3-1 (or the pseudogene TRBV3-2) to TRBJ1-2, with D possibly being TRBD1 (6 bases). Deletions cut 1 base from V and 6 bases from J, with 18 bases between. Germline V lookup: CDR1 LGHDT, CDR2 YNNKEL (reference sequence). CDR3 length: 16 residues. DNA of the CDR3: TGTGCCAGCAGCCAAGGGCGGGCACAGGGCGTTAATGGCTACACCTTC. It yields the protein CASSQGRAQGVNGYTF.

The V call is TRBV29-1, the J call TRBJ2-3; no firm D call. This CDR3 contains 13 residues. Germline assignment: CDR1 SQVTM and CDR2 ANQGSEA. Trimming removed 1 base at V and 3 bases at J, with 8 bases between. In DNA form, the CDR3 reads TGCAGCGTTGAAGTCCAAATGACAGATACGCAGTATTTT. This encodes CSVEVQMTDTQYF.

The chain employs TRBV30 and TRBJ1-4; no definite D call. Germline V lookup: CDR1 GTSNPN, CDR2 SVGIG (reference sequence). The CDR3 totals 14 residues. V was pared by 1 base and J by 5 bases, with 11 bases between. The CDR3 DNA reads TGTGCCTGGAGTGCTGGCCGGGGAAATGAAAAACTGTTTTTT. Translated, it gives CAWSAGRGNEKLFF.

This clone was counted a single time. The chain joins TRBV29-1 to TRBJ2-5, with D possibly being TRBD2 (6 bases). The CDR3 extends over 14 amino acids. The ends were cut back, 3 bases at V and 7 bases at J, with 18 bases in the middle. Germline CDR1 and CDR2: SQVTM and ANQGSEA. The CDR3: CSVDAIQVGGTQYF. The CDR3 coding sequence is TGCAGCGTTGATGCTATTCAGGTGGGGGGGACCCAGTACTTC.

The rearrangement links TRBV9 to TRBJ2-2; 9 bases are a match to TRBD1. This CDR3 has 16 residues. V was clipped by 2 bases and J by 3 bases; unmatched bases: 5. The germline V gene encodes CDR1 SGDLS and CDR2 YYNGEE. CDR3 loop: CASSVGDREYTGELFF. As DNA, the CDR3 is TGTGCCAGCAGCGTCGGGGACAGGGAGTACACCGGGGAGCTGTTTTTT.

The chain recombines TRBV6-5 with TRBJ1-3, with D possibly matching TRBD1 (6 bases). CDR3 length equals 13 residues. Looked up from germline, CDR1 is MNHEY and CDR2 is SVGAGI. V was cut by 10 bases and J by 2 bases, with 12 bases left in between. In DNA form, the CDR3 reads TGTGCCACCCTCGGGGGGCCTGGAAACACCATATATTTT. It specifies CATLGGPGNTIYF.

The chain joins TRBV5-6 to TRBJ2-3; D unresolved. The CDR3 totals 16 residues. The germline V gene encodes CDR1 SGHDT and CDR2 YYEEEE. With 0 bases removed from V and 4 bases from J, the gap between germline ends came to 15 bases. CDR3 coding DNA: TGTGCCAGCAGCTTGGACGCTAGTATTCTGGCAGATACGCAGTATTTT. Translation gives CASSLDASILADTQYF. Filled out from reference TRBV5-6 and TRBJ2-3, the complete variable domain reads DAGVTQSPTHLIKTRGQQVTLRCSPKSGHDTVSWYQQALGQGPQFIFQYYEEEERQRGNFPDRFSGHQFPNYSSELNVNALLLGDSALYLCASSLDASILADTQYFGPGTRLTVL.

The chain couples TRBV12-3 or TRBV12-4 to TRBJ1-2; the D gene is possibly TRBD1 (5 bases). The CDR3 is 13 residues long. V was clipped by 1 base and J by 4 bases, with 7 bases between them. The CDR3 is CASSLGTRYGYTF. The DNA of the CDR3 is TGTGCCAGCAGTTTAGGGACACGCTATGGCTACACCTTC.

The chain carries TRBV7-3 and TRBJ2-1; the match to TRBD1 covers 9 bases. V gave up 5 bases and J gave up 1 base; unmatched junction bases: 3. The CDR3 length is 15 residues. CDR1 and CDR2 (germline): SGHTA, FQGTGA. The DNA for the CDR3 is TGTGCCAGCAGCCCTGGACAGGGGTCCTACAATGAGCAGTTCTTC. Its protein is CASSPGQGSYNEQFF.